This passage covers 12 T cell receptor beta chains from one sample sequenced in a study of cytomegalovirus exposure and HLA in healthy donors. Sequencing was performed with immunoSEQ multiplex PCR; in TCRdb, only in-frame clones are kept and a portion is missing. The sample includes approximately 220,000 clones, around 90% of them seen just once. The source material was PBMCs. These receptors were taken from a woman younger than 35 in good health and CMV-seronegative.

This sequence joins TRBV28 and TRBJ1-2; 7 nucleotides align to TRBD1. The germline CDR1 and CDR2 sequences are MDHEN and SYDVKM. V trimming: 3 bases; J trimming: 8 bases; junction bases outside the gene matches: 18. CDR3 length: 17 amino acids. The CDR3 is CASSLATGARPQGGYTF. The CDR3 nucleotides read TGTGCCAGCAGTTTGGCAACAGGGGCCAGGCCCCAGGGGGGCTACACCTTC.

The genes are TRBV5-1 and TRBJ1-1; 11 bases agree with TRBD1. Trimming at V came to 0 bases and at J to 5 bases, leaving 6 bases not matched to a gene. Germline CDR1 is SGHRS and CDR2 is YFSETQ. CDR3 length equals 16 residues. CDR3 in amino acids: CASSLAGQGGKTEAFF. The DNA of the CDR3 is TGCGCCAGCAGCTTGGCGGGACAGGGGGGTAAAACTGAAGCTTTCTTT. The full variable domain, in which reference TRBV5-1 and TRBJ1-1 provide the parts outside the CDR3, is KAGVTQTPRYLIKTRGQQVTLSCSPISGHRSVSWYQQTPGQGLQFLFEYFSETQRNKGNFPGRFSGRQFSNSRSEMNVSTLELGDSALYLCASSLAGQGGKTEAFFGQGTRLTVV.

This chain connects TRBV5-1 to TRBJ2-2; D not resolved. The CDR3 runs 14 residues. Trimming removed 1 base at V and 3 bases at J, with 7 bases between. Germline CDR1 is SGHRS and CDR2 is YFSETQ. The CDR3 loop reads CASSLISDTGELFF. The CDR3 coding sequence is TGCGCCAGCAGCTTGATATCCGACACCGGGGAGCTGTTTTTT. The whole variable domain, remainder taken from reference TRBV5-1 and TRBJ2-2, is KAGVTQTPRYLIKTRGQQVTLSCSPISGHRSVSWYQQTPGQGLQFLFEYFSETQRNKGNFPGRFSGRQFSNSRSEMNVSTLELGDSALYLCASSLISDTGELFFGEGSRLTVL.

The gene calls are TRBV30 and TRBJ2-1; the D is unclear. The CDR3 sequence is 16 residues long. Per germline, CDR1 GTSNPN and CDR2 SVGIG (reference sequence). V dropped 5 bases and J dropped 4 bases, with 21 bases sitting between them. CDR3 DNA sequence: TGTGCCTGGGACTCCACGGCCATGGGTGTATACAATGAGCAGTTCTTC. Protein: CAWDSTAMGVYNEQFF. Supplemented by reference TRBV30 and TRBJ2-1, the full variable domain reads SQTIHQWPATLVQPVGSPLSLECTVEGTSNPNLYWYRQAAGRGLQLLFYSVGIGQISSEVPQNLSASRPQDRQFILSSKKLLLSDSGFYLCAWDSTAMGVYNEQFFGPGTRLTVL.

In its sample, this clone was seen many times. This sequence joins TRBV4-1 and TRBJ1-4; D uncertain. CDR1 is MGHRA, CDR2 YSYEKL, per germline. Between the trimmed V and J ends, which lost 0 bases and 7 bases, there was a span of 9 bases. The CDR3 is made up of 14 amino acids. The CDR3 is CASSQDGVSEKLFF. In DNA, the CDR3 is TGCGCCAGCAGCCAAGATGGTGTCAGTGAAAAACTGTTTTTT.

J is TRBJ2-1 and V is TRBV28, with 12 bases aligning to TRBD2. The CDR3 covers 19 residues. V gave up 0 bases and J gave up 7 bases; unmatched junction bases: 13. Germline V gene lookup returns CDR1 MDHEN and CDR2 SYDVKM. The CDR3: CASSLWDLTTSGRPNEQFF. In nucleotides, the CDR3 is TGTGCCAGCAGTTTATGGGACCTTACCACTAGCGGGAGGCCGAATGAGCAGTTCTTC.

The rearrangement links TRBV5-8 to TRBJ1-1; 9 nucleotides agree with TRBD1. From germline, CDR1 is SGHTS and CDR2 YDEGEE. J gave up 3 bases and V 3 bases, and 9 bases lay outside the gene matches. The CDR3 length is 16 residues. The CDR3 loop is CASSSRTGDMDTEAFF. The CDR3 nucleotides are TGTGCCAGCAGCTCTCGGACAGGGGACATGGACACTGAAGCTTTCTTT.

This clone appeared a few times. The chain links TRBV7-3 to TRBJ2-7, with 7 bases matching TRBD1. CDR1 is SGHTA and CDR2 is FQGTGA in the germline V gene. The length of the CDR3 is 14 residues. V lost 4 bases, J lost 3 bases, and 6 bases stayed unmatched. The CDR3 region has the DNA TGTGCCAGCAGCTCAACGGGACAGAACTACGAGCAGTACTTC. Translating it yields CASSSTGQNYEQYF.

Here the CDR3 reads CASSLGTGDRADTQYF. Here the CDR3 DNA reads TGCGCCAGCAGCTTGGGAACAGGGGATCGCGCAGATACGCAGTATTTT. The chain joins TRBV5-1 to TRBJ2-3, with 7 nucleotides matching TRBD1. V was pared by 0 bases and J by 4 bases, with 8 bases of the junction left unmatched. CDR1 is SGHRS, CDR2 YFSETQ, per germline. This CDR3 comprises 16 residues.

In this sample, this clone turned up a few times. The rearrangement links TRBV18 to TRBJ1-1; 7 nucleotides align to TRBD1. The germline V gene has CDR1 KGHSH and CDR2 LQKENI. The trim removed 1 base at V and 4 bases at J, leaving 9 bases unmatched. The CDR3 totals 16 residues. The CDR3 protein is CASSPRGTAVGTEAFF. CDR3 in DNA: TGTGCCAGCTCACCACGGGGGACAGCCGTCGGCACTGAAGCTTTCTTT.

The J gene is TRBJ1-5, the V gene TRBV30; TRBD1 matches 7 bases. The CDR3 loop spans 14 amino acids. Germline V gene data show CDR1 as GTSNPN and CDR2 as SVGIG (reference sequence). V lost 3 bases, J lost 7 bases, and 9 bases stayed unmatched. CDR3: CAWRAGAGGQPQHF. The CDR3 nucleotides are TGTGCCTGGAGAGCCGGTGCAGGGGGACAGCCCCAGCATTTT.

V and J are TRBV5-1 and TRBJ2-1; no firm D call. The CDR3 has 15 residues. V lost 0 bases and J lost 0, with 7 bases in between. The germline V gene encodes CDR1 SGHRS and CDR2 YFSETQ. CDR3 DNA sequence: TGCGCCAGCAGCTTGGTCGACTCCTCCTACAATGAGCAGTTCTTC. It yields the protein CASSLVDSSYNEQFF.